This entry concerns a single T cell receptor beta chain. The data belong to a study of CD8 T cells in Susac syndrome. There are 12 residues in the CDR3. The germline V and J ends were trimmed by 4 bases and 10 bases, with 13 bases remaining between them. Germline V gene lookup returns CDR1 LGHDT and CDR2 YNNKEL (reference sequence). RNA totalling roughly 0.45 to 1 ug underwent reverse transcription with random hexamers. TCRdb used MiXCR to reprocess the immunoSEQ multiplex PCR reads, holding one entry per CDR3 protein. The table lists about 160,000 distinct CDR3 sequences, around 90% of them singletons.

This clonotype originated in a human donor in good health. Sequencing was performed on CD4+ T cells from PBMCs. The chain has TRBV3-1 and TRBJ1-2, with D tentatively TRBD1 (6 bases). The CDR3 loop is CASSLEQGTYTF. CDR3 in DNA: TGTGCCAGCAGCCTAGAACAGGGAACCTACACCTTC. Full variable domain (outside the CDR3, taken from reference TRBV3-1 and TRBJ1-2): DTAVSQTPKYLVTQMGNDKSIKCEQNLGHDTMYWYKQDSKKFLKIMFSYNNKELIINETVPNRFSPKSPDKAHLNLHINSLELGDSAVYFCASSLEQGTYTFGSGTRLTVV.